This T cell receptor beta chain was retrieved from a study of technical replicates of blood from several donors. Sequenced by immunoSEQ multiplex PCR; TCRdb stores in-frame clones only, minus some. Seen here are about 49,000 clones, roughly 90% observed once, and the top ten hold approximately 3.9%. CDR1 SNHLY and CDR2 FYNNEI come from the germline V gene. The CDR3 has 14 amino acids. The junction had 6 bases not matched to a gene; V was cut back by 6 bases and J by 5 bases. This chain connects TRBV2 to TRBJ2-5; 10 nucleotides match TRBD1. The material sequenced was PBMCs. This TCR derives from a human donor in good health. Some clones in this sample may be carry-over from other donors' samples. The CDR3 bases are TGTGCCAGCAGCCCGACAGGGGGCCGGGAGACCCAGTACTTC. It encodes CASSPTGGRETQYF.